The clone carrying this T cell receptor beta chain showed up just a few times. Its antigen is as yet unknown. This CDR3 contains 15 residues. CDR1 and CDR2 (germline): LNHDA, SQIVND (reference sequence). The trim removed 5 bases at V and 3 bases at J, leaving 8 bases unmatched. These data belong to a study of response to subunit inactivated influenza vaccine. Study-level results: The authors offered the suggestion that each seasonal influenza vaccination recruits few new T cells.

TCRdb fed the RT-PCR reads into MiXCR, producing one record per CDR3 protein. The table includes fewer than 600,000 distinct CDR3 sequences, less than 7.5% detected once. This chain connects TRBV19 to TRBJ2-7; 9 bases are shared with TRBD1. The sample here was PBMCs from blood, taken about 24 months after vaccination. This TCR was sampled from a man in his fifties or sixties who received an inactivated influenza vaccine. CDR3 in DNA: TGTGCCAGTAGTCCCCGACAGGGGGGCCTCTACGAGCAGTACTTC. Encoded protein: CASSPRQGGLYEQYF.